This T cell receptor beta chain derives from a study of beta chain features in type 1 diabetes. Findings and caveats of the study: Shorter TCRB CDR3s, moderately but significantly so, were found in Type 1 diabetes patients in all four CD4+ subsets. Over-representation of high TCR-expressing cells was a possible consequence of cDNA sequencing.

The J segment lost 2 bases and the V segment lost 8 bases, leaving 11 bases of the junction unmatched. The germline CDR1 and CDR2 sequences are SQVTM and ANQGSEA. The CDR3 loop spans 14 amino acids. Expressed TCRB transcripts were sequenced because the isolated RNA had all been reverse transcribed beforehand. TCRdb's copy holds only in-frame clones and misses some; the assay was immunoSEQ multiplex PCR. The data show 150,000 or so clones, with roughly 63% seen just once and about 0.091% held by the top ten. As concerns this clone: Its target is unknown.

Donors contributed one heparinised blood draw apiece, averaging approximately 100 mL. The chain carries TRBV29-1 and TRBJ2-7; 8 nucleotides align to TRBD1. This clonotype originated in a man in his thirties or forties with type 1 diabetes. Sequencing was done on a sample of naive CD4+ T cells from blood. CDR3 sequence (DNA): TGCAGCATACACACGGGACAGGTGACCTACGAGCAGTACTTC. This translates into CSIHTGQVTYEQYF.